This entry features one T cell receptor beta chain sequence. This clonotype was found once. Which antigen it targets is not known. Base qualities are not at hand, and no much larger clone is one base apart. One read alone provides weak support. Amplification of TCR beta CDR3 regions was carried out from RNA transcripts. A first-round RT-PCR of the TCR CDR3 used the HTBI primer set with the Qiagen OneStep RT-PCR kit. Libraries were constructed in a second round of multiplex PCR, after which size selection and purification were performed. The libraries were sequenced on an Illumina HiSeq2000 using paired-end 100 bp reads. Turning to the authors' computational methods: Raw data were processed with SOAPnuke, discarding reads with adapters, uncalled bases, mean Phred below 15, or no exact constant-primer or identifier match. High-quality paired reads were merged using COPE v1.2.5, and each unique nucleotide sequence was defined as a clonotype. MiTCR v1.1 was used to align the clonotypes against IMGT TRBV, TRBD and TRBJ reference segments. The analysis included only V-J combinations with a frequency above 0.0001, which together covered more than 98% of the repertoires. A TCS score was defined as the ratio of F50 (clonal expansion) to E x V (chaos), with BLOSUM62-based TCRdist applied between CDR3 peptides within each V-J. Welch's t-statistics and random forest reduced fewer than 550 V-J features to 13, which were used in a naive Bayes classifier (R e1071). The public sequencing data were trimmed at Q25 with fastp and processed into clonotypes with MiXCR by TCRdb, which kept only in-frame beta chains. Entries that share a CDR3 protein sequence are merged under the most common genes and DNA. The V and J calls reflect TCRdb's pipeline rather than the authors' work. The sample profile shows under 350,000 distinct CDR3 sequences; around a fifth of them were found once. Of the sample, over 40% is held by the ten largest clones.

The data derive from a study of T cells in Graves' hyperthyroidism and ophthalmopathy (dated by TCRdb to between 2018 and 2020). Regarding the complete study: Peripheral blood was collected at initial diagnosis, before any treatment. A discovery cohort of about 96 patients, 43 with Graves' ophthalmopathy and 55 to 60 with stable Graves' hyperthyroidism, was used to find distinguishing TCR V-J signatures. In six Graves' hyperthyroidism patients, the study also compared T-cell repertoires from thyroid tissue with T-cell repertoires from blood. Following sampling, methimazole starting at 30 mg daily was given to hyperthyroidism patients, and high-dose intravenous methylprednisolone was given to ophthalmopathy patients. The paper reports TCR Vbeta CDR3 sequencing of some 140 peripheral blood samples: 43 ophthalmopathy, fewer than 85 hyperthyroidism and around 17 progressor patients. An independent validation cohort of 18 to 20 hyperthyroidism patients and about 16 patients who later progressed to ophthalmopathy tested prospective prediction of ophthalmopathy. The approximately 98 discovery patients were randomly divided into training and test sets at a 7:3 ratio. Beyond this particular receptor, the publication reports: Most expanded thyroid clonotypes (frequency above 0.001) were also found in blood, which suggests that blood repertoires may mirror thyroid immune responses. No statistical method was used to set the sample size in advance, and investigators knew the group allocation. During validation, the model predicted progression to ophthalmopathy a median of about 6.5 months ahead of onset, with around 65% sensitivity and 72% to 80% specificity. A 13 V-J signature model separated ophthalmopathy from stable hyperthyroidism, with approximately 86% sensitivity and just under 84% specificity in cross-validation and 80%/75% in testing.

The CDR3 goes from the cysteine to the phenylalanine over 13 residues. The kept DNA is CDR3 alone, 39 bases in frame from the first base. The V end gives up 6 bases and the J end 4 bases, leaving 3 bases in the junction not matched to a gene. The CDR1 and CDR2 encoded by the germline V gene (reference sequence) are LGHDT and YNNKEL. A patient counted as having stable Graves' hyperthyroidism if no progression to ophthalmopathy occurred over 18 months of follow-up. The hyperthyroidism patients were between 18 and 65 years old and newly diagnosed, with a disease duration of less than 2 months. Exclusion was applied to patients with uncontrolled infections, other autoimmune diseases, pregnancy or lactation. Diagnoses relied on clinical symptoms, serum thyroxine and TRAb, thyroid ultrasound and orbital computed tomography. Ficoll-Paque density gradient centrifugation was used to isolate PBMCs from about 9.4 ml of fresh peripheral blood. Trizol reagent was used to extract total RNA, and RNA quality was then checked on an Agilent 2100 Bioanalyzer.

The sequenced sample was blood. The chain employs TRBV3-1 and TRBJ2-7, and TRBD2 matches 10 of the central bases. The sequence derives from a woman between 45 and 60 years old with Graves' hyperthyroidism. The nucleotide sequence reads as follows: TGTGCCAGCAGATTTAGCGGGGGGTACGAGCAGTACTTC. This yields the protein CASRFSGGYEQYF.